This TCR beta chain was identified during a study of blood T cell repertoires in COVID-19. The repertoire was sequenced with immunoSEQ multiplex PCR; TCRdb's copy has only in-frame clones and lacks some. The sample includes hundreds of thousands of clones, approximately 89% of them seen just once. The CDR3 runs to 16 residues. CDR1 and CDR2 (germline): MNHEY, SMNVEV (reference sequence). V was clipped by 5 bases and J by 6 bases; unmatched bases: 9. This receptor was taken from a woman aged 40 to 50 who had recovered from COVID-19. The chain couples TRBV27 to TRBJ2-1; 11 bases are shared with TRBD2. The sequenced material came from PBMCs or T cells enriched from blood (not recorded which). This CDR3 reads CASSLRLAGLSNEQFF. DNA of the CDR3: TGTGCCAGCAGTCTCAGACTAGCGGGACTTTCCAATGAGCAGTTCTTC.